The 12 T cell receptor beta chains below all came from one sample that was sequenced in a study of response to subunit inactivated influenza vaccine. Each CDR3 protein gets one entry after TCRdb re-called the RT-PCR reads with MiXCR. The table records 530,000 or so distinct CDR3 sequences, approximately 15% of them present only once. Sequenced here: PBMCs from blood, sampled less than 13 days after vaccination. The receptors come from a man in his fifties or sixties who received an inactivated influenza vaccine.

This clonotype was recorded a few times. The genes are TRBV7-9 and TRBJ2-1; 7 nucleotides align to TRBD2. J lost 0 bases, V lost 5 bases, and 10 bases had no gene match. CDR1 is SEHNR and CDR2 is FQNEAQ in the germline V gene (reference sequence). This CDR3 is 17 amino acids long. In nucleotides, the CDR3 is TGTGCCAGCAGCACCCTGCGGGGGAAGAGCTCCTACAATGAGCAGTTCTTC. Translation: CASSTLRGKSSYNEQFF.

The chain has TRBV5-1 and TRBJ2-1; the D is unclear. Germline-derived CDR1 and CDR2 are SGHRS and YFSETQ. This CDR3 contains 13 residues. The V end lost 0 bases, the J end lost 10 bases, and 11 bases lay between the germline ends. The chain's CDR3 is CASSLGESNEQFF. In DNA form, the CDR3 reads TGCGCCAGCAGCTTGGGCGAGAGTAACGAGCAGTTCTTC.

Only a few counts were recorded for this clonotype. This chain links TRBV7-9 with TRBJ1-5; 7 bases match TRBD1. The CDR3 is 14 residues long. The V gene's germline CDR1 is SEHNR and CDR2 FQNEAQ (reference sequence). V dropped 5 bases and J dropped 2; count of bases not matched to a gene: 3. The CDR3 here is CASSGDSGNQPQHF. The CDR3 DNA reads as TGTGCCAGCAGCGGGGACAGTGGCAATCAGCCCCAGCATTTT.

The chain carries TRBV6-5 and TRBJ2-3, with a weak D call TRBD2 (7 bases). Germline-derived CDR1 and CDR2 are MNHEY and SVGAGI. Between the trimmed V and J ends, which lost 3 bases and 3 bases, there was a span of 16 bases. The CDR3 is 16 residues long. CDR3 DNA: TGTGCCAGCAGTTATGGGTGGGGGGGCCGAACAGATACGCAGTATTTT. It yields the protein CASSYGWGGRTDTQYF.

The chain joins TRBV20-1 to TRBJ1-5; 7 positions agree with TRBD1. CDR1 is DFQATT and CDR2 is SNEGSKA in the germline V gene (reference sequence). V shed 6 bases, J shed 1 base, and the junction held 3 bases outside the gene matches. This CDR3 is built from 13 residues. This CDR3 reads CSAKQGSNQPQHF. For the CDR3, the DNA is TGCAGTGCGAAACAGGGGAGCAATCAGCCCCAGCATTTT.

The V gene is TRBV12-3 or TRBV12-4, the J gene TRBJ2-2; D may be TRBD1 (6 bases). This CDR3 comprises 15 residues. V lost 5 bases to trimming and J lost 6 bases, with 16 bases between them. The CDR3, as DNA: TGTGCCAGCAGTAGGGGGACGGTCGGGTCCGGGGAGCTGTTTTTT. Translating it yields CASSRGTVGSGELFF.

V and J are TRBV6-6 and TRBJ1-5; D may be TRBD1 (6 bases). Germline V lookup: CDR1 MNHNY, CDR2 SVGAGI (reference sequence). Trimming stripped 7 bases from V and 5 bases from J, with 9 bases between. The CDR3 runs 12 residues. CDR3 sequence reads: CASKQGYQPQHF. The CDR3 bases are TGTGCCAGCAAACAGGGTTATCAGCCCCAGCATTTT.

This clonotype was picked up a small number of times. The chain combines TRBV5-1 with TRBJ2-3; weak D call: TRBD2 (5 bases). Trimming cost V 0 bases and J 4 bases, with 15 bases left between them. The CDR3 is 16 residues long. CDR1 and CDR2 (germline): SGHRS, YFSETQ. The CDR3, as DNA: TGCGCCAGCAGCTTGGCATCCACCTCGAGGGCAGATACGCAGTATTTT. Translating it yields CASSLASTSRADTQYF.

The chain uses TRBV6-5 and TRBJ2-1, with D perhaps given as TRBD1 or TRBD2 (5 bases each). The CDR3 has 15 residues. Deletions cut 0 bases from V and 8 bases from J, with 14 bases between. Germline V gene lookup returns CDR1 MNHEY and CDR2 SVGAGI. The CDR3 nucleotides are TGTGCCAGCAGTTACTCGACGGGGCTTGGGTATGAGCAGTTCTTC. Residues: CASSYSTGLGYEQFF.

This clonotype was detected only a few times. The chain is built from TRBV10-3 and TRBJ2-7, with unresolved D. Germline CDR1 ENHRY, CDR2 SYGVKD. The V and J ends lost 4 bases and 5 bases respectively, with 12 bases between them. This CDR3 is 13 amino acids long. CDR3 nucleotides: TGTGCCATCAGTGCGGCTGGGTTACACGAGCAGTACTTC. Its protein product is CAISAAGLHEQYF.

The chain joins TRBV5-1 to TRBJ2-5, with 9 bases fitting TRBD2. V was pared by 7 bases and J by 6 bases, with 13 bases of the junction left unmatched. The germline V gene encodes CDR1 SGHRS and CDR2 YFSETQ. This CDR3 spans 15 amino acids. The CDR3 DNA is TGCGCCAGCTACGCGGGGGACGCGGGAGGGAAGACCCAGTACTTC. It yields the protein CASYAGDAGGKTQYF.

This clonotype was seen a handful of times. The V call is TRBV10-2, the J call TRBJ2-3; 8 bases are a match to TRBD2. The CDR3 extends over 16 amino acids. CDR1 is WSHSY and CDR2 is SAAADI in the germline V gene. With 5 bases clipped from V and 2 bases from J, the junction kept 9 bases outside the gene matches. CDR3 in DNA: TGCGCCAGCAGTAACCCGGGGGGGCCATACACAGATACGCAGTATTTT. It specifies CASSNPGGPYTDTQYF.